Sequencing of this T cell receptor beta chain was carried out in a study of shared clonotypes between healthy human individuals. For the study at large: Contributing individuals were a couple of females and three males aged 18 to 49. Regarding the study as a whole: Larger estimated richness was generally recorded for naive subsets relative to memory subsets.

CD45RO-negative cells were positively selected for CCR7, leaving out terminally differentiated effector memory CD45RA+ cells. This CDR3 has 16 amino acids. In the authors' workflow: Filtering of immunoSEQ junctional sequences could not match full-length read filtering. Clones were sequenced by immunoSEQ multiplex PCR, and TCRdb holds only the in-frame ones, with some missing. V and J calls and clone size follow that table, whereas D and trimming were derived from the DNA. The sample shows roughly 2.1 million clones, roughly 91% of them seen only once. To note about this clone: Its target is not known.

This rearrangement joins TRBV1 to TRBJ1-4; TRBD1 is the table's D call, not checked against the DNA. TRBV1 is termed a pseudogene. This TCR was sampled from a young man in good health. Some clones in this sample may be carry-over from other donors' samples. The sample was naive CD8+ T cells from PBMCs. The CDR3 bases are TGCACCAGCAGCCAAGAACAGCCTGCAACTAATGAAAAACTGTTTTTT. Translation gives CTSSQEQPATNEKLFF.